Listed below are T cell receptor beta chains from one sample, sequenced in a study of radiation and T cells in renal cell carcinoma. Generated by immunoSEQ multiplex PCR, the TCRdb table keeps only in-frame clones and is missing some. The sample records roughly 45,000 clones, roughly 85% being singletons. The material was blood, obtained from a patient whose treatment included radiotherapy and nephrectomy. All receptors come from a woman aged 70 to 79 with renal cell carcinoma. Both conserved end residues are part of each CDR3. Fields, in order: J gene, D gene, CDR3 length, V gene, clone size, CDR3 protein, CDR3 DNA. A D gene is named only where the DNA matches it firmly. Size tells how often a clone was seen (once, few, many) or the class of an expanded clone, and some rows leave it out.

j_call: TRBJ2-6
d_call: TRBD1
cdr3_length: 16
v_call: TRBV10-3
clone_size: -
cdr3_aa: CATLGQGSSGANVLTF
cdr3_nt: TGTGCTACTCTGGGACAGGGGAGCTCTGGGGCCAACGTCCTGACTTTC

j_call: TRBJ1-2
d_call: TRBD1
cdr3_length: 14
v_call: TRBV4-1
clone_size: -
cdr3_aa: CASSQVQGSHGYTF
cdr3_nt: TGCGCCAGCAGCCAAGTACAGGGGAGCCATGGCTACACCTTC

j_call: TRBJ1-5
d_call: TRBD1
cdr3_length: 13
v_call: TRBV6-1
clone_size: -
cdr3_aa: CASRTGQYQPQHF
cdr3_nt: TGTGCCAGCAGGACGGGACAGTATCAGCCCCAGCATTTT

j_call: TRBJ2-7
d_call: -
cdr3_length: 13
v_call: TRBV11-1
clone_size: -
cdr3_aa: CASSLVKGYEQYF
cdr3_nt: TGTGCCAGCAGCTTAGTGAAGGGATACGAGCAGTACTTC

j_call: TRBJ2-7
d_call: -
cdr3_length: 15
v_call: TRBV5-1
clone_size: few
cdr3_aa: CASSNNRVGSYEQYF
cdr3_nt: TGCGCCAGCAGCAATAACAGGGTGGGATCCTACGAGCAGTACTTC

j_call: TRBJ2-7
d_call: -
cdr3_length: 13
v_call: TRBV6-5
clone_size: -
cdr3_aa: CASTTAGTYEQYF
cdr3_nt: TGTGCCAGCACGACTGCAGGGACCTACGAGCAGTACTTC

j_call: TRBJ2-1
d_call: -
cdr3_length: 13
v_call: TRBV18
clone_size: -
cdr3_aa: CASSDITGNEQFF
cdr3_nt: TGTGCCAGCTCGGATATCACGGGTAATGAGCAGTTCTTC

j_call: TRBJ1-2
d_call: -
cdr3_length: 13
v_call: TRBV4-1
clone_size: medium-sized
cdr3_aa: CASSQGGLFRYTF
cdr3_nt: TGCGCCAGCAGCCAAGGGGGCCTGTTTCGCTACACCTTC

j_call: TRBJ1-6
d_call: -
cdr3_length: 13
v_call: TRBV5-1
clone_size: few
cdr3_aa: CASSKGFDSPLHF
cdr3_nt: TGCGCCAGCAGCAAAGGGTTCGATTCACCCCTCCACTTT

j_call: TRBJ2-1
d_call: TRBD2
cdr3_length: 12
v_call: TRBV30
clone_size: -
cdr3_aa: CAWTWEGYEQFF
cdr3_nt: TGTGCCTGGACGTGGGAGGGCTATGAGCAGTTCTTC